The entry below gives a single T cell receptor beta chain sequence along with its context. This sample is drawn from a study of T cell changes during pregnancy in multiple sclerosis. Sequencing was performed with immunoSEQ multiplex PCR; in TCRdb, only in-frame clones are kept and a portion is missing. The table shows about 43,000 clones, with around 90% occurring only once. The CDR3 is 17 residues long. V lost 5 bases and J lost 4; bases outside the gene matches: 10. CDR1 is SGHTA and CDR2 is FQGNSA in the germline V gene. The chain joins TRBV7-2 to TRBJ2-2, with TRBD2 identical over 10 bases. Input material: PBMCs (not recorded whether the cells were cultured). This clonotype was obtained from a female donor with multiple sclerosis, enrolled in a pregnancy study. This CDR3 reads CASSRGLLAGVTGELFF. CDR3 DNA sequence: TGTGCCAGCAGCCGGGGGTTGCTAGCGGGAGTCACCGGGGAGCTGTTTTTT.